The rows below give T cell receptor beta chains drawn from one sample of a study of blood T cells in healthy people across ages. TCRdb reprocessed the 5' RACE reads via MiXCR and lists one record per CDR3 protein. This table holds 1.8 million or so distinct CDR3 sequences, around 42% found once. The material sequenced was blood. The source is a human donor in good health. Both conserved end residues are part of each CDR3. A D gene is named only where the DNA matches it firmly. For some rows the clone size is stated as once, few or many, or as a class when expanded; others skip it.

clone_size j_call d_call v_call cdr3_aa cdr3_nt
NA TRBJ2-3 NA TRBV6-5 CASSYKGGGTDTQYF TGTGCCAGCAGTTACAAGGGGGGTGGCACAGATACGCAGTATTTT
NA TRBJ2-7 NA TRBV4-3 CASSQDGPAVNEQYF TGCGCCAGCAGCCAAGATGGGCCAGCAGTCAACGAGCAGTACTTC
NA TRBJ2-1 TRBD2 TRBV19 CASSMASGSREQFF TGTGCCAGTAGTATGGCTAGCGGGTCGAGGGAGCAGTTCTTC
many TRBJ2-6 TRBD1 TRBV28 CASSPPGQGSGANVLTF TGTGCCAGCAGTCCACCGGGACAGGGTTCCGGGGCCAACGTCCTGACTTTC
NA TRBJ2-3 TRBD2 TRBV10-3 CAITASGDTDTQYF TGTGCCATCACGGCTAGCGGGGACACAGATACGCAGTATTTT
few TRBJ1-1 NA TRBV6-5 CASSYSKSEGNTEAFF TGTGCCAGCAGTTACTCGAAATCGGAGGGAAACACTGAAGCTTTCTTT
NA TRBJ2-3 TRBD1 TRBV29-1 CSVQDRDLGDTQYF TGCAGCGTGCAGGACAGGGACTTAGGAGATACGCAGTATTTT
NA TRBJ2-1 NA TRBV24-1 CVTSDLTDEQFF TGTGTCACCAGTGACCTGACAGATGAGCAGTTCTTC
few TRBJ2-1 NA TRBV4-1 CASSHPGSMNEQFF TGCGCCAGCAGCCACCCGGGGTCGATGAATGAGCAGTTCTTC
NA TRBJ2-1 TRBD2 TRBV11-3 CASSLGVAGFPGDEQFF TGTGCCAGCAGCTTGGGAGTAGCGGGGTTTCCTGGGGATGAGCAGTTCTTC
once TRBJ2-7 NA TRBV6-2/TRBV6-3 CASRNRVHEQYF TGTGCCAGCAGGAACAGGGTCCACGAGCAGTACTTC
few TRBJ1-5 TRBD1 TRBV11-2 CASSLDRRYNQPQHF TGTGCCAGCAGCTTGGACAGGAGATACAATCAGCCCCAGCATTTT
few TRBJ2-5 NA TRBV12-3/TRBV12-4 CASSLSAQETQYF TGTGCCAGCAGTTTGTCAGCCCAAGAGACCCAGTACTTC
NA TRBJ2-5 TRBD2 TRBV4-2 CASSQVFSGGIETQYF TGTGCCAGCAGCCAAGTGTTTAGCGGGGGGATAGAGACCCAGTACTTC
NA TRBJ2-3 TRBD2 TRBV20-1 CSASPLPSGGPTDTQYF TGCAGTGCTAGCCCTCTCCCTAGCGGGGGTCCCACGGATACGCAGTATTTT
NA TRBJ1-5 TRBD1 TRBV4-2 CASSPQGGGACNQPQHF TGTGCCAGCAGCCCCCAAGGGGGCGGTGCTTGCAATCAGCCCCAGCATTTT
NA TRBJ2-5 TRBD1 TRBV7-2 CASSLHQGARETQYF TGTGCCAGCAGCTTACATCAGGGGGCGCGAGAGACCCAGTACTTC
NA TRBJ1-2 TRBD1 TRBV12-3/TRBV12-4 CASSQWTGANYGYTF TGTGCCAGCAGTCAATGGACAGGCGCTAACTATGGCTACACCTTC
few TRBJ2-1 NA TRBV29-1 CSVDRDGNEQFF TGCAGCGTTGACAGGGACGGCAATGAGCAGTTCTTC
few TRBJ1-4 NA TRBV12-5 CASGVFMDEKLFF TGTGCTAGTGGGGTATTCATGGATGAAAAACTGTTTTTT